These 24 T cell receptor beta chains were all obtained from the same sample, sequenced in a study of blood T cell repertoires in COVID-19. Some clones are missing from TCRdb's copy, which holds only in-frame ones; the method was immunoSEQ multiplex PCR. This sample has roughly 200,000 clones, with roughly 80% found just once. Sequenced: peripheral blood. The receptors shown here come from a man in his fifties or sixties with acute or convalescent COVID-19.

The chain couples TRBV5-5 to TRBJ1-3; no clear D. Looked up from germline, CDR1 is SGHKS and CDR2 is YYEKEE (reference sequence). The V end was cut by 4 bases, the J end by 4 bases, with 12 bases between. The CDR3 is 14 residues long. The CDR3 nucleotides are TGTGCCAGCAGCCCTGGCGGGGTAGGAAACACCATATATTTT. Amino acid sequence: CASSPGGVGNTIYF. The full variable domain, in which reference TRBV5-5 and TRBJ1-3 provide the parts outside the CDR3, is DAGVTQSPTHLIKTRGQQVTLRCSPISGHKSVSWYQQVLGQGPQFIFQYYEKEERGRGNFPDRFSARQFPNYSSELNVNALLLGDSALYLCASSPGGVGNTIYFGEGSWLTVV.

This clone has just one count. CDR3 amino acids: CASGSDDGGLVLVREQFF. For the CDR3, the DNA is TGTGCTAGTGGTTCAGATGACGGGGGACTAGTACTGGTGCGTGAGCAGTTCTTC. V and J are TRBV12-5 and TRBJ2-1; 8 bases line up with TRBD2. Germline CDR1 LGHNT, CDR2 FRNRAP. The CDR3 runs to 18 residues. With 4 bases clipped from V and 9 bases from J, the junction kept 20 bases outside the gene matches.

This clone was counted a single time. This chain joins TRBV19 and TRBJ1-3; 10 bases are shared with TRBD1. This CDR3 spans 18 amino acids. The germline CDR1 and CDR2 sequences are LNHDA and SQIVND (reference sequence). V lost 7 bases and J lost 1; bases outside the gene matches: 13. The CDR3: CASKWLTGTGDSGNTIYF. For the CDR3, the DNA is TGTGCCAGTAAATGGCTGACCGGGACAGGGGATTCTGGAAACACCATATATTTT.

The chain joins TRBV6-6 to TRBJ2-3, with 7 positions matching TRBD2. V gave up 7 bases and J gave up 0 bases; unmatched junction bases: 4. This CDR3 has 14 residues. Germline V gene sequence: CDR1 MNHNY, CDR2 SVGAGI (reference sequence). The CDR3 region is CASKLAYSTDTQYF. Written as DNA, the CDR3 is TGTGCCAGCAAACTAGCGTATAGCACAGATACGCAGTATTTT.

V and J are TRBV14 and TRBJ2-7; 7 bases are a match to TRBD2. Germline-derived CDR1 and CDR2 are SGHDN and FVKESK. Trimming took 2 bases from V and 1 from J; bases not matched to a gene: 14. This CDR3 has 18 amino acids. This chain's CDR3 is CASSQSSLGASGSYEQYF. The CDR3 nucleotides read TGTGCCAGCAGCCAATCTTCCCTTGGGGCTAGCGGATCCTACGAGCAGTACTTC.

The rearrangement uses TRBV2 and TRBJ1-5; 10 nucleotides align to TRBD1. Germline values: CDR1 SNHLY, CDR2 FYNNEI. This CDR3 has 14 residues. Trimming cost V 8 bases and J 2 bases; bases outside gene matches: 3. CDR3 loop: CASQGTGGNQPQHF. For the CDR3, the DNA is TGTGCCAGCCAAGGGACAGGGGGCAATCAGCCCCAGCATTTT.

The chain combines TRBV18 with TRBJ2-1; D gene ambiguous. This CDR3 spans 15 amino acids. Trimming removed 2 bases at V and 0 bases at J, with 8 bases between. Germline values: CDR1 KGHSH, CDR2 LQKENI. The CDR3 here is CASSPGLNSYNEQFF. CDR3 in DNA: TGTGCCAGCTCACCAGGGCTGAACTCCTACAATGAGCAGTTCTTC.

The chain carries TRBV2 and TRBJ2-4; TRBD2 matches 13 bases. The germline CDR1 and CDR2 sequences are SNHLY and FYNNEI. This CDR3 is 18 amino acids long. J was trimmed by 0 bases and V by 6 bases; bases with no gene match: 8. CDR3 sequence reads: CASSSGLAGALAKNIQYF. The CDR3 nucleotides are TGTGCCAGCAGCTCAGGACTAGCGGGAGCACTAGCCAAAAACATTCAGTACTTC.

This chain joins TRBV6-2 or TRBV6-3 and TRBJ2-7; maybe TRBD2 (7 bases). CDR3 length equals 14 residues. With 6 bases removed from V and 2 bases from J, the gap between germline ends came to 14 bases. The germline V gene encodes CDR1 MNHEY and CDR2 SVGEGT. This CDR3 reads CASSRGGRTYEQYF. The CDR3 region has the DNA TGTGCCAGCAGCCGCGGGGGCAGAACCTACGAGCAGTACTTC.

The chain links TRBV19 to TRBJ1-5, with D possibly matching TRBD1 (6 bases). The CDR3 covers 15 residues. V shed 3 bases and J shed 2 bases, with 11 bases lying between them. Germline CDR1 LNHDA, CDR2 SQIVND (reference sequence). The CDR3 bases are TGTGCCAGTAGTATCTACAGGGCGGGCAATCAGCCCCAGCATTTT. Translating gives CASSIYRAGNQPQHF.

The chain uses TRBV11-2 and TRBJ2-7; a possible D gene is TRBD2 (5 bases). There are 15 residues in the CDR3. V lost 0 bases to trimming and J lost 6 bases, with 15 bases between them. The germline gives CDR1 SGHAT, CDR2 FQNNGV. The CDR3 sequence is CASSLEGTGMGEQYF. The CDR3 DNA reads as TGTGCCAGCAGCTTAGAGGGCACGGGGATGGGCGAGCAGTACTTC.

The rearrangement joins TRBV5-1 to TRBJ2-5; TRBD2 might be the D (5 bases). V was clipped by 0 bases and J by 0 bases, with 9 bases between them. The germline gives CDR1 SGHRS, CDR2 YFSETQ. This CDR3 spans 15 amino acids. The CDR3 region is CASSLAGINQETQYF. DNA for the CDR3: TGCGCCAGCAGCTTGGCGGGGATAAACCAAGAGACCCAGTACTTC.

This clone was seen only a few times. V and J are TRBV5-6 and TRBJ1-1; TRBD1 is a possible D gene (6 bases). Trimming left V 2 bases short and J 5 bases short, with 13 bases between. Germline CDR1 SGHDT, CDR2 YYEEEE. CDR3 length: 14 residues. CDR3 DNA: TGTGCCAGCAGCTTAAGGGGGATTGGGACTGAAGCTTTCTTT. Protein product: CASSLRGIGTEAFF.

The V call is TRBV5-5, the J call TRBJ2-5; D gene ambiguous. This CDR3 is 14 amino acids long. Looked up from germline, CDR1 is SGHKS and CDR2 is YYEKEE (reference sequence). Trimming cost V 4 bases and J 5 bases, with 15 bases left between them. CDR3 in amino acids: CASSREFRGETQYF. The CDR3 DNA reads as TGTGCCAGCAGCCGAGAATTTCGTGGTGAGACCCAGTACTTC.

This clone was found once. The V and J genes are TRBV9 and TRBJ2-1, with TRBD2 identical over 10 bases. This CDR3 spans 14 amino acids. The germline CDR1 and CDR2 sequences are SGDLS and YYNGEE. The J segment lost 8 bases and the V segment lost 1 base, leaving 3 bases of the junction unmatched. The CDR3 region has the DNA TGTGCCAGCAGCGTAACTAGCGGGAACCATGAGCAGTTCTTC. Encoded protein: CASSVTSGNHEQFF.

This clone has a handful of counts. This chain connects TRBV10-3 to TRBJ2-2, with TRBD2 as a possible D gene (5 bases). Trimming took off 7 bases at V and 1 base at J, with 10 bases between the two ends. Germline assignment: CDR1 ENHRY and CDR2 SYGVKD. The CDR3 covers 14 residues. The chain's CDR3 is CAITQSGNTGELFF. For the CDR3, the DNA is TGTGCCATCACTCAGAGCGGGAACACCGGGGAGCTGTTTTTT.

The chain joins TRBV6-5 to TRBJ2-5; D is unclear. The V end lost 9 bases, the J end lost 8 bases, and 19 bases lay between the germline ends. Germline CDR1 and CDR2: MNHEY and SVGAGI. The length of the CDR3 is 13 residues. The CDR3 nucleotides read TGTGCCAGTTTTACCACCGGGTCTCTCACCCAGTACTTC. Translating it yields CASFTTGSLTQYF.

The chain couples TRBV6-5 to TRBJ1-1, with D perhaps matching TRBD1 (6 bases). V was pared by 8 bases and J by 1 base, with 11 bases between. The CDR3 totals 13 residues. Germline values: CDR1 MNHEY, CDR2 SVGAGI. The CDR3 protein is CASRLQGNTEAFF. CDR3 DNA: TGTGCCAGCCGGCTACAGGGGAACACTGAAGCTTTCTTT.

This rearrangement joins TRBV12-3 or TRBV12-4 to TRBJ2-4, with D hard to call. The CDR3 sequence is 11 residues long. The germline V and J ends were trimmed by 4 bases and 4 bases, with 2 bases remaining between them. The CDR3 reads CASSSKNIQYF. DNA of the CDR3: TGTGCCAGCAGTTCAAAAAACATTCAGTACTTC.

V and J are TRBV7-9 and TRBJ2-2, with D possibly TRBD2 on 6 matching bases. Trimming removed 6 bases at V and 2 bases at J, with 10 bases between. The CDR3 covers 14 residues. Germline values: CDR1 SEHNR, CDR2 FQNEAQ (reference sequence). Here the CDR3 DNA reads TGTGCCAGCAGTATGGGACTTAACACCGGGGAGCTGTTTTTT. Amino acid sequence: CASSMGLNTGELFF.

This chain links TRBV19 with TRBJ2-5; tentative D call: TRBD2 (6 bases). This CDR3 comprises 14 residues. CDR1 LNHDA and CDR2 SQIVND come from the germline V gene (reference sequence). Trimming pared 9 bases from V and 1 base from J, leaving 15 bases between. DNA for the CDR3: TGTGCCAGCGGGTTTACCGGGGGCCAAGAGACCCAGTACTTC. This sequence encodes CASGFTGGQETQYF.

The chain employs TRBV5-4 and TRBJ2-2; D remains unclear. Germline V gives CDR1 SGHNT, CDR2 YYREEE (reference sequence). This CDR3 is built from 16 residues. Trimming took off 1 base at V and 0 bases at J, with 10 bases between the two ends. The CDR3 DNA reads as TGTGCCAGCAGCTTGAGCATCGCCGCGAACACCGGGGAGCTGTTTTTT. Protein sequence: CASSLSIAANTGELFF.

V and J are TRBV7-9 and TRBJ1-2; D might be TRBD1 (5 bases). The germline V gene encodes CDR1 SEHNR and CDR2 FQNEAQ (reference sequence). V was shortened by 1 base and J by 8 bases, with 14 bases between the two germline ends. The CDR3 sequence is 14 residues long. The CDR3 DNA is TGTGCCAGCAGCTTAGTGGCCAGGGTAAAGGGCTACACCTTC. This gives the protein CASSLVARVKGYTF.

The V call is TRBV7-2, the J call TRBJ2-7; 11 bases fit TRBD1. CDR1 and CDR2 from the germline V gene are SGHTA and FQGNSA. This CDR3 contains 13 residues. The junction had 3 bases not matched to a gene; V was cut back by 5 bases and J by 6 bases. The CDR3 DNA reads as TGTGCCAGCAGCCCGGGACAGGGGGGCGAGCAGTACTTC. It codes for CASSPGQGGEQYF.